Listed here are 24 T cell receptor beta chains from one sample, sequenced in a study of T cells after yellow fever vaccination. TCRdb redid the calling of the 5' RACE reads with MiXCR, one entry per CDR3 protein. In the table there are about 160,000 distinct CDR3 sequences, 5.5% to 7.5% of which are singletons. The input for sequencing was CD4+ T cells sorted from PBMCs, taken about 5 days after the first yellow fever vaccination. These receptors all stem from a young man who received the YFV17D yellow fever vaccine.

This clonotype was counted at least ten times. The rearrangement uses TRBV5-1 and TRBJ2-3; D gene ambiguous. Trimming took off 1 base at V and 3 bases at J, with 6 bases between the two ends. Germline V lookup: CDR1 SGHRS, CDR2 YFSETQ. CDR3 length: 13 amino acids. The CDR3 nucleotides read TGCGCCAGCAGCTTGCCAGGAACAGATACGCAGTATTTT. It is translated as CASSLPGTDTQYF.

This clonotype was found many times. The gene calls are TRBV12-3 or TRBV12-4 and TRBJ2-7; TRBD1 matches at 10 bases. This CDR3 is 14 amino acids long. Germline trimming cut 3 bases from V and 5 bases from J; bases unmatched to any gene: 4. For the CDR3, the DNA is TGTGCCAGCAGTTTGACAGGGGGCAGAGACGAGCAGTACTTC. Protein: CASSLTGGRDEQYF.

The CDR3 sequence is CSAPGGTSGNTIYF. CDR3 DNA sequence: TGCAGTGCTCCAGGGGGGACCTCTGGAAACACCATATATTTT. The J gene is TRBJ1-3, the V gene TRBV20-1, with TRBD1 matching 7 bases. The germline CDR1 and CDR2 sequences are DFQATT and SNEGSKA (reference sequence). The CDR3 totals 14 residues. The junction had 4 bases not matched to a gene; V was cut back by 5 bases and J by 0 bases.

This clonotype was counted a few times. The chain couples TRBV6-2 or TRBV6-3 to TRBJ1-4, with D hard to call. V gave up 7 bases and J gave up 14 bases, with 17 bases separating them. The CDR3 totals 12 residues. Germline CDR1 MNHEY, CDR2 SVGEGT. CDR3 loop: CASNNPGAKLFF. CDR3 in DNA: TGTGCCAGCAATAATCCAGGCGCTAAGCTGTTTTTT.

This clonotype was counted between two and nine times. V is TRBV12-3 or TRBV12-4 and J is TRBJ1-2; TRBD1 matches 7 bases. J lost 1 base, V lost 7 bases, and 6 bases had no gene match. This CDR3 comprises 14 residues. The CDR3 loop reads CASTLGQNNYGYTF. The CDR3 DNA reads TGTGCCAGCACCCTGGGACAGAATAACTATGGCTACACCTTC.

This rearrangement joins TRBV20-1 to TRBJ1-1; D is uncertain. CDR3 length: 14 residues. Trimming shortened V by 3 bases and J by 2 bases, and 13 bases separated the two germline ends. Germline V lookup: CDR1 DFQATT, CDR2 SNEGSKA (reference sequence). CDR3 in DNA: TGCAGTGCTAGCGATCGGATCTCAAACACTGAAGCTTTCTTT. Protein product: CSASDRISNTEAFF.

This clonotype was recorded a few times. V usage is TRBV5-1 and J usage is TRBJ2-5, with 13 bases fitting TRBD2. Germline CDR1 is SGHRS and CDR2 is YFSETQ. With V trimmed by 4 bases and J by 4 bases, 7 bases remained unmatched. The CDR3 covers 16 residues. DNA for the CDR3: TGCGCCAGCAGCACCGGACTAGCGGGGGCAGGAGAGACCCAGTACTTC. Its translation is CASSTGLAGAGETQYF. Together with reference TRBV5-1 and TRBJ2-5, the CDR3 gives the full variable domain: KAGVTQTPRYLIKTRGQQVTLSCSPISGHRSVSWYQQTPGQGLQFLFEYFSETQRNKGNFPGRFSGRQFSNSRSEMNVSTLELGDSALYLCASSTGLAGAGETQYFGPGTRLLVL.

This clonotype was detected ten times or more. The chain is built from TRBV28 and TRBJ2-3; D may be TRBD2 (6 bases). Trimming cost V 7 bases and J 5 bases, with 10 bases left between them. The germline V gene encodes CDR1 MDHEN and CDR2 SYDVKM. The CDR3 spans 12 residues. As DNA, the CDR3 is TGTGCCAGCACCCCGACTAGAGATACGCAGTATTTT. The encoded protein is CASTPTRDTQYF.

This clonotype appeared many times. This sequence joins TRBV6-2 or TRBV6-3 and TRBJ2-5; possibly TRBD2 for D (5 bases). Germline lookup yields CDR1 MNHEY and CDR2 SVGEGT. V dropped 11 bases and J dropped 3 bases, with 16 bases sitting between them. The CDR3 extends over 13 amino acids. The CDR3 nucleotides are TGTGCCGCTAGGGCGAGCGGAAAAGAGACCCAGTACTTC. It encodes CAARASGKETQYF.

This clonotype was found many times. The genes are TRBV27 and TRBJ1-5; the D is unclear. The germline V gene encodes CDR1 MNHEY and CDR2 SMNVEV (reference sequence). The CDR3 has 15 amino acids. V shed 5 bases and J shed 1 base, with 12 bases lying between them. The CDR3 DNA follows: TGTGCCAGCAGTCCATTCCGGGAAAGCAATCAGCCCCAGCATTTT. This sequence encodes CASSPFRESNQPQHF.

The chain recombines TRBV18 with TRBJ2-7, with 7 bases matching TRBD1. Per the germline V gene, CDR1 is KGHSH and CDR2 is LQKENI. The CDR3 totals 14 residues. V shed 6 bases, J shed 6 bases, and the junction held 11 bases outside the gene matches. The CDR3 coding sequence is TGTGCCAGCTCTCCCGGGACAGATTCTCCCGAGCAGTACTTC. This gives the protein CASSPGTDSPEQYF.

A few counts support this clonotype. J is TRBJ1-4 and V is TRBV20-1, with 8 bases fitting TRBD1. V lost 5 bases to trimming and J lost 8 bases; unmatched junction nucleotides: 7. This CDR3 has 13 amino acids. CDR1 is DFQATT, CDR2 SNEGSKA, per germline (reference sequence). CDR3 in amino acids: CSAGTGGDEKLFF. DNA for the CDR3: TGCAGTGCTGGGACAGGAGGAGACGAAAAACTGTTTTTT.

This chain uses TRBV4-3 with TRBJ2-1; D is undetermined. The germline CDR1 and CDR2 sequences are LGHNA and YSLEER. The V end lost 4 bases, the J end lost 3 bases, and 13 bases lay between the germline ends. The CDR3 length is 15 residues. CDR3 coding DNA: TGCGCCAGCAGCCCATGGGTAGGGAACTACAATGAGCAGTTCTTC. Amino acid sequence: CASSPWVGNYNEQFF.

This rearrangement joins TRBV5-1 to TRBJ1-3; D is uncertain. Germline V gene sequence: CDR1 SGHRS, CDR2 YFSETQ. Trimming pared 4 bases from V and 0 bases from J, leaving 14 bases between. The CDR3 length is 16 residues. CDR3: CASSAGLKNSGNTIYF. Here the CDR3 DNA reads TGCGCCAGCAGCGCCGGACTGAAGAACTCTGGAAACACCATATATTTT.

A few counts support this clonotype. The V call is TRBV4-1, the J call TRBJ2-3; D might be TRBD1 or TRBD2, each matching 5 bases. The CDR3 contains 15 residues. V was trimmed by 4 bases and J by 3 bases, leaving 14 bases between them. Germline CDR1 and CDR2: MGHRA and YSYEKL. The CDR3, as DNA: TGCGCCAGCAGCCCTGGGACGGTCACGACAGATACGCAGTATTTT. It codes for CASSPGTVTTDTQYF.

This clonotype was seen a handful of times. V is TRBV9 and J is TRBJ1-2, with D uncertain. CDR1 and CDR2 (germline): SGDLS, YYNGEE. This CDR3 comprises 14 residues. Trimming took 0 bases from V and 4 from J, leaving 10 bases between them. The CDR3 reads CASSVEEVAYGYTF. CDR3 bases: TGTGCCAGCAGCGTAGAAGAGGTGGCCTATGGCTACACCTTC.

The chain combines TRBV9 with TRBJ2-5; 11 bases are shared with TRBD2. After removal of 0 bases from V and 1 base from J, the junction contained 5 bases not matched to a gene. CDR1 is SGDLS, CDR2 YYNGEE, per germline. This CDR3 comprises 17 residues. The CDR3, as DNA: TGTGCCAGCAGCGTAGGAGTCACTAGCGGGGGCCAAGAGACCCAGTACTTC. Translation gives CASSVGVTSGGQETQYF.

This clonotype has more than one count but fewer than ten. The rearrangement uses TRBV29-1 and TRBJ2-5; 9 bases are shared with TRBD2. This CDR3 is built from 15 residues. The V gene's germline CDR1 is SQVTM and CDR2 ANQGSEA. Trimming cost V 4 bases and J 2 bases; bases outside gene matches: 8. The CDR3 reads CSVVLLAGSQETQYF. CDR3 sequence (DNA): TGCAGCGTTGTTCTACTAGCGGGCTCACAAGAGACCCAGTACTTC.

Many counts were recorded for this clonotype. V is TRBV12-3 or TRBV12-4 and J is TRBJ1-1; D possibly corresponds to TRBD1 (5 bases). The CDR3 is 12 amino acids. The V end was cut by 4 bases, the J end by 5 bases, with 8 bases between. CDR3 protein: CASSSGRTEAFF. CDR3 coding DNA: TGTGCCAGCAGTTCAGGGCGGACTGAAGCTTTCTTT.

This clonotype was seen a few times. The chain carries TRBV6-1 and TRBJ2-6; the match to TRBD2 covers 9 bases. Germline V CDR1 and CDR2: MNHNS, SASEGT. The CDR3 spans 18 residues. V dropped 2 bases and J dropped 2; count of bases not matched to a gene: 7. CDR3 coding DNA: TGTGCCAGCAGTGAACGGAGCGGGGGGCCAACTGGGGCCAACGTCCTGACTTTC. Protein product: CASSERSGGPTGANVLTF.

Here the CDR3 reads CASSPWTGDQPQHF. CDR3 DNA: TGTGCCAGCAGTCCATGGACAGGGGATCAGCCCCAGCATTTT. The rearrangement joins TRBV6-1 to TRBJ1-5, with 9 nucleotides matching TRBD1. The CDR3 extends over 14 amino acids. Germline V gene lookup returns CDR1 MNHNS and CDR2 SASEGT. J lost 5 bases, V lost 5 bases, and 4 bases had no gene match.

The chain links TRBV18 to TRBJ2-4; D not resolved. The V and J ends lost 1 base and 0 bases respectively, with 16 bases between them. Germline V gene data show CDR1 as KGHSH and CDR2 as LQKENI. The CDR3 contains 18 residues. CDR3 bases: TGTGCCAGCTCACCACTGGCGCCAGGAGCACTAGCCAAAAACATTCAGTACTTC. Translated: CASSPLAPGALAKNIQYF.

At least ten counts were recorded for this clonotype. The rearrangement joins TRBV5-1 to TRBJ2-1; D unresolved. Germline V CDR1 and CDR2: SGHRS, YFSETQ. The CDR3 length is 14 residues. Trimming took 0 bases from V and 7 from J, leaving 11 bases between them. The CDR3 loop is CASSLGVGGNEQFF. CDR3 in DNA: TGCGCCAGCAGCTTGGGGGTGGGCGGAAATGAGCAGTTCTTC.

The chain joins TRBV5-1 to TRBJ2-3; no clear D gene. There are 13 residues in the CDR3. The V and J ends lost 3 bases and 1 base respectively, with 6 bases between them. Germline CDR1 reads SGHRS; CDR2 reads YFSETQ. CDR3 sequence: CASSSLRTDTQYF. CDR3 in DNA: TGCGCCAGCAGCTCCCTGCGCACAGATACGCAGTATTTT.